This T cell receptor (beta chain) was found in a study of CD8+ T cells in alopecia areata. Study-wide context: Those treated were given oral tofacitinib at 5 to 10 mg twice daily.

Trimming stripped 5 bases from V and 8 bases from J, with 16 bases between. CDR3 length: 14 residues. Germline V gene lookup returns CDR1 LNHDA and CDR2 SQIVND (reference sequence). General study findings and limits: Normal scalp had lower clonality than lesional scalp, with alopecia totalis/universalis lesions showing this most strongly.

Lesional scalp punch biopsies and peripheral blood came from alopecia areata patients. With regard to this clone: Its target is not known.

cDNA reverse transcribed from extracted RNA served as the sequencing template. This table comes from immunoSEQ multiplex PCR, and its TCRdb copy is limited to in-frame clones, with some not included. Among about 15,000 clones, 45% to 65% were seen once, and the ten largest hold 9% to 15%. The TCR comes from a human donor with alopecia areata. The chain uses TRBV19 and TRBJ2-1, with D perhaps TRBD1 (6 bases). Specimen: skin. The CDR3 sequence is CASSARGSRDEQFF. The DNA for the CDR3 is TGTGCCAGTAGTGCGAGGGGGAGCCGCGATGAGCAGTTCTTC.